This T cell receptor (beta chain) is drawn from a study of blood T cell repertoires in COVID-19. For the study at large: Acute and convalescent COVID-19 samples came from the United States, Italy and Spain. PBMCs, B-cell-depleted T cells, or T cells provided the cDNA or gDNA that made up the material.

The germline CDR1 and CDR2 sequences are PRHDT and FYEKMQ (reference sequence). CDR3 size: 11 residues. Trimming left V 5 bases short and J 10 bases short, with 9 bases between. As processed by the authors: The authors estimated nucleated cell counts from reference gene primer amplification. Data came from immunoSEQ multiplex PCR; TCRdb stores just in-frame clones and leaves some out. V and J calls and clone size are given by that table; D and trimming were obtained from the DNA. The table records 150,000 or so clones, approximately 83% of them present only once. Material: peripheral blood. The chain employs TRBV13 and TRBJ2-1; unclear D gene. The receptor comes from a man aged 60 to 75 with acute or convalescent COVID-19. The CDR3 is CASSKEEEQFF. The CDR3 coding sequence is TGTGCCAGCAGCAAAGAGGAAGAGCAGTTCTTC.